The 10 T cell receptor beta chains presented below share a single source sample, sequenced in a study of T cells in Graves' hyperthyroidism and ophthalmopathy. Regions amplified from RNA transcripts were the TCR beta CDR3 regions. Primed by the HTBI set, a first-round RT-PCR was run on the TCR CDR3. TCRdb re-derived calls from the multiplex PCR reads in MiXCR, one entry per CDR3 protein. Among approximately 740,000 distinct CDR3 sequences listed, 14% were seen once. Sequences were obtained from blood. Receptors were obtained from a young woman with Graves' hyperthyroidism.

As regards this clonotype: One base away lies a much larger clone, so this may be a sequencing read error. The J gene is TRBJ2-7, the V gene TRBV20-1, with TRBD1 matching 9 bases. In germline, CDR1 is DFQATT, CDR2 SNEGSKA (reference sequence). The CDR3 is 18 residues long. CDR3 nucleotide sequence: TGCAGTGCTAAGACACAACCTGGTGGTGGGACAGGGTATAACGAGCAGCACTTC. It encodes CSAKTQPGGGTGYNEQHF.

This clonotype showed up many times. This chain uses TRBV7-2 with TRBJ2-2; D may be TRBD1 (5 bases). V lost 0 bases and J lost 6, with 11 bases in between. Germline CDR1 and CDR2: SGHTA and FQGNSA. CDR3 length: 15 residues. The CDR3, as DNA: TGTGCCAGCAGCTTAGCCAGACAGAGAGCCGGGGAGCTGTTTTTT. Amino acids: CASSLARQRAGELFF.

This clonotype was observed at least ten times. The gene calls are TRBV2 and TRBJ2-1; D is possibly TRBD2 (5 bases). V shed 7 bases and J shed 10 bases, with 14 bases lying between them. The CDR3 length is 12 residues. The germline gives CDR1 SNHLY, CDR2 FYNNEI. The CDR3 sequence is CASIEGSREQFF. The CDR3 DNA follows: TGTGCCAGCATAGAGGGATCCAGAGAGCAGTTCTTC.

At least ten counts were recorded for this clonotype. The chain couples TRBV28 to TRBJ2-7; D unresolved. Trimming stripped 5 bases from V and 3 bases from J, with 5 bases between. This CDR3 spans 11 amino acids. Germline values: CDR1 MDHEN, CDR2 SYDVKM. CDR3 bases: TGTGCCAGCAGTGACGGCTACGAGCAGTACTTC. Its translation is CASSDGYEQYF.

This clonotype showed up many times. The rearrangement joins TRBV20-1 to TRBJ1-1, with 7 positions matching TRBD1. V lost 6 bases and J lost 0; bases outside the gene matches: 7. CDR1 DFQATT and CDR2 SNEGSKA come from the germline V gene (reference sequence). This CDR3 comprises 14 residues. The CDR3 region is CSASRGPMNTEAFF. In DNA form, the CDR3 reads TGCAGTGCCTCGAGGGGGCCGATGAACACTGAAGCTTTCTTT.

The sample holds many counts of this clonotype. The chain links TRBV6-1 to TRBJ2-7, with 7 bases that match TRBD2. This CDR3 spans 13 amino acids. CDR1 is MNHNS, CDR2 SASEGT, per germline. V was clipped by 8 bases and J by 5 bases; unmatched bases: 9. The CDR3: CASLSSGGNEQYF. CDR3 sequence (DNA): TGTGCCAGCCTGTCTAGCGGCGGCAACGAGCAGTACTTC.

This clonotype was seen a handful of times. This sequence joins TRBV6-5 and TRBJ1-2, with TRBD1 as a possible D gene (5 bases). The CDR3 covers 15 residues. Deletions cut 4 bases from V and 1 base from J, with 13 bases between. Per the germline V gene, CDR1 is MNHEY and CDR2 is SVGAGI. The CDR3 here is CASSSLEGFNYGYTF. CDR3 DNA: TGTGCCAGCAGTTCCCTGGAGGGGTTTAACTATGGCTACACCTTC.

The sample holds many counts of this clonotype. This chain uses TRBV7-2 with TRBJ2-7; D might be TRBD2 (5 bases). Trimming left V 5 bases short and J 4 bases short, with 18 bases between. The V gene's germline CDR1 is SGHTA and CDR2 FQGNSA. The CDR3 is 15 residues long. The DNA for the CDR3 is TGTGCCAGCAGCACCCCTAGGATTCGGGATTACGAGCAGTACTTC. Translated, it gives CASSTPRIRDYEQYF.

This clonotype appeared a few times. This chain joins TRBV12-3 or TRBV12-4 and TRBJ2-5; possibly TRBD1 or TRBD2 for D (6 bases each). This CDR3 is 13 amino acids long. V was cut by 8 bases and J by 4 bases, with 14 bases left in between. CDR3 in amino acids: CASGGGGRETQYF. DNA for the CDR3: TGTGCCAGCGGAGGTGGGGGGCGAGAGACCCAGTACTTC.

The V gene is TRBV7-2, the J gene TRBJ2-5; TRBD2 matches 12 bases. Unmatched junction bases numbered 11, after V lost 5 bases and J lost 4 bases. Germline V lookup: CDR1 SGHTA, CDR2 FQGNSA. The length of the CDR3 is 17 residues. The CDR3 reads CASSPPWTSGKGETQYF. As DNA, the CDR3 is TGTGCCAGCAGCCCCCCATGGACTAGCGGGAAAGGAGAGACCCAGTACTTC.